Listed here are 19 T cell receptor beta chains from one sample, sequenced in a study of cytomegalovirus exposure and HLA in healthy donors (dated by TCRdb to about 2017). Library generation was performed with the immunoSEQ multiplex PCR assay. For the multiplex PCR, a mixture combining 60 forward primers for TCR Vbeta segments and 13 reverse primers for TCR Jbeta segments was used. TCRdb obtained this table from immuneACCESS and retained in-frame rearrangements with V and J assigned. These tables miss some clones; where compared with another copy, unresolved V genes account for less than half of the shortfall, and the remainder is unexplained. The sample includes approximately 110,000 clones, with 69% observed a single time. The ten largest clones add up to approximately 5.5% of the sample. Specimen: PBMCs. These receptors were obtained from a woman in her seventies in good health and CMV-seropositive.

The rearrangement joins TRBV6-1 to TRBJ1-4; D is undetermined. V lost 3 bases to trimming and J lost 5 bases, with 16 bases between them. CDR3 length: 16 amino acids. From germline, CDR1 is MNHNS and CDR2 SASEGT. CDR3 in DNA: TGTGCCAGCAGTGAGGCGACAAACAATTACAATGAAAAACTGTTTTTT. Translated, it gives CASSEATNNYNEKLFF.

The genes are TRBV6-4 and TRBJ1-1; D unresolved. The CDR3 is 13 amino acids. Trimming removed 2 bases from V and 1 base from J, with 5 bases in between. Germline CDR1 and CDR2: MRHNA and SNTAGT. The CDR3 bases are TGTGCCAGCAGTGACCCCGGGAACACTGAAGCTTTCTTT. Translating it yields CASSDPGNTEAFF.

V usage is TRBV7-2 and J usage is TRBJ1-2; the match to TRBD1 covers 12 bases. This CDR3 has 17 amino acids. Trimming removed 1 base from V and 4 bases from J; junction bases left unmatched: 7. The germline V gene has CDR1 SGHTA and CDR2 FQGNSA. This chain's CDR3 is CASSLGDRGQFGYGYTF. CDR3 nucleotides: TGTGCCAGCAGCTTAGGGGACAGGGGGCAATTCGGCTATGGCTACACCTTC.

This clone appeared a few times. The V gene is TRBV6-1, the J gene TRBJ2-2; possibly TRBD1 for D (6 bases). V lost 5 bases, J lost 4 bases, and 14 bases lay in between. This CDR3 has 15 amino acids. CDR1 is MNHNS and CDR2 is SASEGT in the germline V gene. The CDR3 sequence is CASSTGSSGTGELFF. In DNA, the CDR3 is TGTGCCAGCAGTACAGGGTCATCGGGCACCGGGGAGCTGTTTTTT.

The sample holds one count of this clone. The genes are TRBV7-7 and TRBJ1-3; 7 bases fit TRBD1. The V gene's germline CDR1 is SSHAT and CDR2 FNYEAQ (reference sequence). Trimming at V came to 10 bases and at J to 3 bases, leaving 3 bases not matched to a gene. This CDR3 has 12 residues. CDR3 loop: CAIGGDGNTIYF. CDR3 nucleotides: TGTGCCATAGGGGGCGATGGAAACACCATATATTTT.

A few counts support this clone. The V call is TRBV5-1, the J call TRBJ2-7; the match to TRBD1 covers 9 bases. The V gene end was trimmed by 4 bases and the J gene end by 6 bases; junction bases not matched to a gene: 8. This CDR3 is 14 amino acids long. Germline-derived CDR1 and CDR2 are SGHRS and YFSETQ. The CDR3 is CASSTRDRVGEQYF. CDR3 sequence (DNA): TGCGCCAGCAGCACCCGGGACAGGGTTGGCGAGCAGTACTTC.

This sequence joins TRBV7-2 and TRBJ1-1; 8 positions agree with TRBD1. The germline V gene encodes CDR1 SGHTA and CDR2 FQGNSA. J was trimmed by 6 bases and V by 5 bases; bases with no gene match: 5. The CDR3 totals 13 residues. Here the CDR3 DNA reads TGTGCCAGCAGCCCTTGGACAGGGTCTGAAGCTTTCTTT. Its translation: CASSPWTGSEAFF.

This sequence joins TRBV7-3 and TRBJ2-3; TRBD2 matches at 7 bases. The germline CDR1 and CDR2 sequences are SGHTA and FQGTGA. The CDR3 length is 15 residues. The ends lost 0 bases at V and 2 bases at J; junction bases unmatched: 2. CDR3 nucleotide sequence: TGTGCCAGCAGCTTAACCGGACTAGACACAGATACGCAGTATTTT. It codes for CASSLTGLDTDTQYF.

J is TRBJ1-2 and V is TRBV25-1, with 7 bases fitting TRBD1. V shed 1 base and J 0 bases; nucleotides not matched to a gene: 2. Germline values: CDR1 MGHDK, CDR2 SYGVNS. CDR3 length: 15 amino acids. In DNA form, the CDR3 reads TGTGCCAGCAGTGAATCAGGGGGTACTAACTATGGCTACACCTTC. This translates into CASSESGGTNYGYTF.

The genes are TRBV2 and TRBJ1-3; D gene ambiguous. This CDR3 has 15 residues. Trimming removed 3 bases from V and 0 bases from J, with 9 bases in between. CDR1 and CDR2 (germline): SNHLY, FYNNEI. The CDR3 nucleotides read TGTGCCAGCAGTGAGGCCGGACTCTCTGGAAACACCATATATTTT. This translates into CASSEAGLSGNTIYF.

The count of this clone is one. This rearrangement joins TRBV7-9 to TRBJ2-7; maybe TRBD1 (6 bases). Trimming removed 5 bases at V and 5 bases at J, with 16 bases between. This CDR3 is built from 14 residues. CDR1 is SEHNR and CDR2 is FQNEAQ in the germline V gene (reference sequence). CDR3 in amino acids: CASSGGRGANEQYF. CDR3 DNA: TGTGCCAGCAGCGGGGGCAGGGGAGCAAACGAGCAGTACTTC.

The sample holds one count of this clone. The V gene is TRBV6-1, the J gene TRBJ1-5; 11 positions agree with TRBD1. The CDR3 extends over 19 amino acids. Germline CDR1 reads MNHNS; CDR2 reads SASEGT. J gave up 4 bases and V 2 bases, and 13 bases lay outside the gene matches. The CDR3 reads CASSELKSWDRGRNQPQHF. For the CDR3, the DNA is TGTGCCAGCAGTGAATTGAAAAGTTGGGACAGGGGGAGGAATCAGCCCCAGCATTTT.

The V gene is TRBV27, the J gene TRBJ2-7; 11 bases map to TRBD1. V lost 4 bases, J lost 3 bases, and 5 bases stayed unmatched. The germline CDR1 and CDR2 sequences are MNHEY and SMNVEV (reference sequence). There are 15 residues in the CDR3. The CDR3 nucleotides are TGTGCCAGCAGTTCCGCCGGGACAGGGGGCTACGAGCAGTACTTC. Its protein is CASSSAGTGGYEQYF.

V gene TRBV7-7 combines with J gene TRBJ2-2, with 8 bases identical to TRBD1. Germline V gene data show CDR1 as SSHAT and CDR2 as FNYEAQ (reference sequence). The CDR3 consists of 15 residues. The ends lost 5 bases at V and 1 base at J; junction bases unmatched: 3. CDR3 region: CASSEGQVNTGELFF. The CDR3 DNA reads as TGTGCCAGCAGCGAGGGACAGGTGAACACCGGGGAGCTGTTTTTT.

The chain uses TRBV29-1 and TRBJ1-1; TRBD1 agrees at 7 bases. The CDR3 totals 14 residues. Trimming cost V 1 base and J 8 bases; bases outside gene matches: 10. Germline V lookup: CDR1 SQVTM, CDR2 ANQGSEA. The CDR3 loop reads CSVEGQDRAREAFF. CDR3 DNA: TGCAGCGTTGAAGGGCAAGACAGGGCTAGAGAAGCTTTCTTT. The variable domain in full, completed from reference TRBV29-1 and TRBJ1-1, reads SAVISQKPSRDICQRGTSLTIQCQVDSQVTMMFWYRQQPGQSLTLIATANQGSEATYESGFVIDKFPISRPNLTFSTLTVSNMSPEDSSIYLCSVEGQDRAREAFFGQGTRLTVV.

This clone was found a few times. The chain joins TRBV10-3 to TRBJ2-5; 10 positions match TRBD2. Trimming removed 5 bases from V and 2 bases from J; junction bases left unmatched: 8. CDR3 size: 16 residues. CDR1 and CDR2 from the germline V gene are ENHRY and SYGVKD. The CDR3 DNA reads TGTGCCATCAGTACTTCCAGCGGGGGGGGACAAGAGACCCAGTACTTC. Protein: CAISTSSGGGQETQYF.

This clone has a single count. This sequence joins TRBV30 and TRBJ1-2; D call uncertain. Germline V gene sequence: CDR1 GTSNPN, CDR2 SVGIG (reference sequence). The germline V and J ends were trimmed by 0 bases and 4 bases, with 12 bases remaining between them. The CDR3 sequence is 14 residues long. For the CDR3, the DNA is TGTGCCTGGAGTGTACTGAGTTCCCCCTATGGCTACACCTTC. Amino acid sequence: CAWSVLSSPYGYTF.

V and J are TRBV6-1 and TRBJ2-5; 8 nucleotides match TRBD2. After removal of 6 bases from V and 2 bases from J, the junction contained 8 bases not matched to a gene. Germline V gene data show CDR1 as MNHNS and CDR2 as SASEGT. This CDR3 is built from 15 residues. In DNA, the CDR3 is TGTGCCAGCAGGGGAAACCCGGGGGGGCAAGAGACCCAGTACTTC. Translation: CASRGNPGGQETQYF.

The chain employs TRBV7-3 and TRBJ2-5; TRBD2 agrees at 8 bases. Germline V CDR1 and CDR2: SGHTA, FQGTGA. With V trimmed by 1 base and J by 1 base, 5 bases remained unmatched. The CDR3 length is 16 residues. CDR3 coding DNA: TGTGCCAGCAGCTTAAGGGGCGGGGGGTCCCAAGAGACCCAGTACTTC. Its translation: CASSLRGGGSQETQYF.